This TCR beta chain was obtained from a study of OX40 agonist ivuxolimab in advanced cancers. CDR3 length equals 15 residues. The V and J ends lost 4 bases and 8 bases respectively, with 20 bases between them. Germline assignment: CDR1 SGHTA and CDR2 FQGNSA. The table came from immunoSEQ multiplex PCR; TCRdb's copy has only in-frame clones and leaves some out. The repertoire holds about 71,000 clones, with 65% to 85% as singletons. If patients had autoimmune disease history or systemic immunosuppression, they were excluded. The chain joins TRBV7-2 to TRBJ1-2; possibly TRBD1 for D (5 bases). The material sequenced was CD4+ or CD8+ T cells sorted from blood, taken in a trial of the OX40 agonist ivuxolimab. This clonotype was sampled from an adult with an advanced solid tumor such as melanoma, head and neck, liver or kidney cancer. CDR3 sequence: CASSYNSGQAYGYTF. CDR3 DNA: TGTGCCAGCAGCTACAACTCGGGGCAGGCCTACGGCTACACCTTC.